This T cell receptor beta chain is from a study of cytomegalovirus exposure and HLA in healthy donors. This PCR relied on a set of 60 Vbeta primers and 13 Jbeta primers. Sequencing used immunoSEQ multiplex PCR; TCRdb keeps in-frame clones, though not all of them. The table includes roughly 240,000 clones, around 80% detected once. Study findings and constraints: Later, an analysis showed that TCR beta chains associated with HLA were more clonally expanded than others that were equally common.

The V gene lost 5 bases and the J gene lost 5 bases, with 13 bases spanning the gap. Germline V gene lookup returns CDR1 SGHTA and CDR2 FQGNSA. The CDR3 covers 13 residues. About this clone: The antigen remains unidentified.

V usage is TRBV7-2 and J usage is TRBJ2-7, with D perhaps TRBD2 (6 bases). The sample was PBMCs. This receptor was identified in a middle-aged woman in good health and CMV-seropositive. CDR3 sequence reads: CASSPSRENEQYF. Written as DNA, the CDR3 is TGTGCCAGCAGCCCTAGCCGGGAGAACGAGCAGTACTTC.